One sample yielded the 29 T cell receptor beta chains listed below, sequenced in a study of blood T cells in healthy people across ages. A second about 7 to 12 cycle PCR used barcoded and J-beta primers. TCRdb recomputed calls from the 5' RACE reads with MiXCR, one row per CDR3 protein. The repertoire holds more than 900,000 distinct CDR3 sequences, with roughly 28% as singletons. This same sample was also part of a study on T cells of mothers and their children.

Sequenced material: blood. All receptors derive from a middle-aged woman in good health.

The genes are TRBV7-2 and TRBJ1-2; D unclear. Trimming removed 6 bases at V and 1 base at J, with 18 bases between. CDR3 length equals 16 residues. The V gene's germline CDR1 is SGHTA and CDR2 FQGNSA. The CDR3 is CASSLIWKALNYGYTF. DNA of the CDR3: TGTGCCAGCAGTCTCATATGGAAGGCCCTTAACTATGGCTACACCTTC.

The V and J genes are TRBV12-3 or TRBV12-4 and TRBJ1-1; TRBD1 aligns across 9 bases. The ends lost 9 bases at V and 1 base at J; junction bases unmatched: 3. The CDR3 sequence is 13 residues long. The CDR3 loop reads CASLQGANTEAFF. The CDR3 coding sequence is TGTGCCAGTCTACAGGGGGCGAACACTGAAGCTTTCTTT.

The chain recombines TRBV5-1 with TRBJ1-4; the D is unclear. Germline lookup yields CDR1 SGHRS and CDR2 YFSETQ. The ends were cut back, 1 base at V and 3 bases at J, with 10 bases in the middle. The CDR3 has 15 amino acids. The CDR3 here is CASSLYGSSNEKLFF. In DNA, the CDR3 is TGCGCCAGCAGCTTGTACGGCTCATCTAATGAAAAACTGTTTTTT.

This chain joins TRBV3-1 and TRBJ1-2, with D maybe TRBD1 (5 bases). Germline V CDR1 and CDR2: LGHDT, YNNKEL (reference sequence). Trimming stripped 4 bases from V and 8 bases from J, with 23 bases between. The CDR3 extends over 16 amino acids. The CDR3 here is CASSPLGVGNPKGYTF. The CDR3 bases are TGTGCCAGCAGCCCCTTGGGGGTAGGGAACCCGAAGGGCTACACCTTC.

This clonotype was detected ten times or more. This sequence joins TRBV4-1 and TRBJ2-5; 8 bases align to TRBD1. CDR1 is MGHRA and CDR2 is YSYEKL in the germline V gene. The trim removed 1 base at V and 5 bases at J, leaving 9 bases unmatched. The CDR3 spans 16 residues. The CDR3 loop reads CASSQGMQGAAETQYF. CDR3 coding DNA: TGCGCCAGCAGCCAAGGGATGCAGGGGGCCGCGGAGACCCAGTACTTC.

The rearrangement links TRBV20-1 to TRBJ2-4; the D is unclear. The assigned J gene may be wrong: the sequence end matches TRBJ2-7 better. The CDR3 extends over 14 amino acids. Germline V CDR1 and CDR2: DFQATT, SNEGSKA (reference sequence). The CDR3 reads CSAPLTSAGNEQYF. Here the CDR3 DNA reads TGCAGTGCTCCACTGACCTCGGCAGGAAACGAGCAGTACTTC.

The chain combines TRBV6-6 with TRBJ1-1; no firm D call. The CDR3 has 16 residues. The V and J ends lost 0 bases and 1 base respectively, with 12 bases between them. Germline lookup yields CDR1 MNHNY and CDR2 SVGAGI (reference sequence). The CDR3 nucleotides read TGTGCCAGCAGTTACTCGAGTCCAGGAAAGAACACTGAAGCTTTCTTT. Translation gives CASSYSSPGKNTEAFF.

This clonotype was found a few times. J is TRBJ2-5 and V is TRBV2; the D gene is possibly TRBD1 (6 bases). Germline V gives CDR1 SNHLY, CDR2 FYNNEI. This CDR3 comprises 14 residues. Trimming removed 5 bases from V and 2 bases from J, with 12 bases in between. The CDR3 loop is CASSIQQGQETQYF. The CDR3 DNA is TGTGCCAGCAGTATACAGCAGGGGCAAGAGACCCAGTACTTC. Complete variable domain (other parts from reference TRBV2 and TRBJ2-5): EPEVTQTPSHQVTQMGQEVILRCVPISNHLYFYWYRQILGQKVEFLVSFYNNEISEKSEIFDDQFSVERPDGSNFTLKIRSTKLEDSAMYFCASSIQQGQETQYFGPGTRLLVL.

There are a few counts of this clonotype. The chain couples TRBV9 to TRBJ1-2, with TRBD1 matching over 7 bases. In germline, CDR1 is SGDLS, CDR2 YYNGEE. The CDR3 runs to 16 residues. The J segment lost 1 base and the V segment lost 3 bases, leaving 9 bases of the junction unmatched. CDR3 DNA: TGTGCCAGCAGCGCATCCGGGACAGCGGTTAACTATGGCTACACCTTC. This gives the protein CASSASGTAVNYGYTF.

This clonotype turned up a few times. V usage is TRBV14 and J usage is TRBJ1-2; TRBD1 might be the D (5 bases). CDR1 SGHDN and CDR2 FVKESK come from the germline V gene. The CDR3 is made up of 15 amino acids. Trimming shortened V by 2 bases and J by 4 bases, and 14 bases separated the two germline ends. This CDR3 is CASSQMQGDSYGYTF. CDR3 nucleotide sequence: TGTGCCAGCAGCCAAATGCAAGGGGACTCCTATGGCTACACCTTC.

This chain connects TRBV2 to TRBJ2-7; D gene uncertain. V lost 2 bases to trimming and J lost 1 base, with 9 bases between them. This CDR3 is 14 amino acids long. From germline, CDR1 is SNHLY and CDR2 FYNNEI. The CDR3, as DNA: TGTGCCAGCAGTGAAATACAGTTATCCTACGAGCAGTACTTC. Translation gives CASSEIQLSYEQYF.

This clonotype has just a few counts. The V call is TRBV20-1, the J call TRBJ2-1; TRBD2 agrees at 7 bases. This CDR3 is built from 15 residues. The ends lost 0 bases at V and 3 bases at J; junction bases unmatched: 5. Germline CDR1 reads DFQATT; CDR2 reads SNEGSKA (reference sequence). The CDR3 DNA reads TGCAGTGCTAGAGAGGCAAGCGGGGTCTACAATGAGCAGTTCTTC. Its protein product is CSAREASGVYNEQFF.

This chain joins TRBV7-2 and TRBJ2-7, with D possibly being TRBD1 or TRBD2 (7 bases each). CDR1 is SGHTA, CDR2 FQGNSA, per germline. Between the trimmed V and J ends, which lost 1 base and 10 bases, there was a span of 14 bases. CDR3 size: 13 residues. CDR3 residues: CASSLVRGGLQYF. CDR3 sequence (DNA): TGTGCCAGCAGCTTAGTCAGGGGGGGGTTACAGTACTTC.

In regard to this clonotype: Its ends do not fully match the called genes, so a read error is possible. CDR3 in amino acids: CAMQGVPAYERYF. Written as DNA, the CDR3 is TGTGCCATGCAGGGGGTGCCTGCCTACGAGCGGTACTTC. The chain recombines TRBV28 with TRBJ2-7, with 7 nucleotides matching TRBD1. Per germline, CDR1 MDHEN and CDR2 SYDVKM. This CDR3 comprises 13 residues.

This clonotype was found a few times. The chain recombines TRBV12-3 or TRBV12-4 with TRBJ1-6, with D unclear. CDR3 length: 14 residues. The V gene lost 5 bases and the J gene lost 7 bases, with 12 bases spanning the gap. Written as DNA, the CDR3 is TGTGCCAGCAGTCCGCAGGTTCTGAATTCACCCCTCCACTTT. It is translated as CASSPQVLNSPLHF.

In its sample, this clonotype was seen many times. This chain links TRBV7-2 with TRBJ2-5; D ambiguous. Germline CDR1 and CDR2: SGHTA and FQGNSA. The CDR3 consists of 14 residues. V dropped 2 bases and J dropped 1 base, with 8 bases sitting between them. The CDR3 DNA is TGTGCCAGCAGCTTAAGAGTCGTCCAAGAGACCCAGTACTTC. Its translation is CASSLRVVQETQYF.

The table lists this clonotype with many counts. CDR3 residues: CATRPGLAENEQFF. The CDR3 DNA sequence: TGTGCCACCAGACCTGGACTAGCGGAGAATGAGCAGTTCTTC. The V call is TRBV15, the J call TRBJ2-1, with 10 bases lining up with TRBD2. V lost 6 bases and J lost 7; bases outside the gene matches: 6. Germline CDR1 LNHNV, CDR2 YYDKDF (reference sequence). The CDR3 consists of 14 residues.

The genes are TRBV15 and TRBJ1-5, with D maybe TRBD1 (5 bases). V was clipped by 1 base and J by 11 bases, with 15 bases between them. CDR1 and CDR2 (germline): LNHNV, YYDKDF (reference sequence). The CDR3 runs to 14 residues. The CDR3 loop reads CATSRGGISAAQHF. The DNA of the CDR3 is TGTGCCACCAGCAGAGGGGGGATATCAGCGGCCCAGCATTTT.

The V call is TRBV5-1, the J call TRBJ2-5; weak D call: TRBD2 (7 bases). The J call is in doubt because the DNA end fits TRBJ2-7 better. The CDR3 has 16 residues. Germline CDR1 is SGHRS and CDR2 is YFSETQ. Here the CDR3 reads CASSLGEGGQTYEQYF. The CDR3 DNA reads TGCGCCAGCAGCTTGGGGGAGGGGGGACAAACCTACGAGCAGTACTTC.

The count of this clonotype is one. The rearrangement links TRBV14 to TRBJ2-6; 10 positions agree with TRBD1. V lost 4 bases to trimming and J lost 9 bases; unmatched junction nucleotides: 9. Germline CDR1 reads SGHDN; CDR2 reads FVKESK. The length of the CDR3 is 16 residues. The CDR3 DNA sequence: TGTGCCAGCAGCCCCCGGGACAGGGGTTTTGACAACGTCCTGACTTTC. As protein: CASSPRDRGFDNVLTF. The complete variable domain, with remaining parts taken from reference TRBV14 and TRBJ2-6, reads EAGVTQFPSHSVIEKGQTVTLRCDPISGHDNLYWYRRVMGKEIKFLLHFVKESKQDESGMPNNRFLAERTGGTYSTLKVQPAELEDSGVYFCASSPRDRGFDNVLTFGAGSRLTVL.

The sample holds many counts of this clonotype. The chain combines TRBV7-9 with TRBJ2-7; 8 bases agree with TRBD1. The J segment lost 2 bases and the V segment lost 5 bases, leaving 11 bases of the junction unmatched. The germline V gene has CDR1 SEHNR and CDR2 FQNEAQ (reference sequence). CDR3 length: 16 residues. The CDR3: CASSPWTDRATYEQYF. In nucleotides, the CDR3 is TGTGCCAGCAGCCCTTGGACGGACAGGGCAACCTACGAGCAGTACTTC.

This clonotype appeared a few times. The chain links TRBV5-1 to TRBJ2-7, with D uncertain. V was clipped by 4 bases and J by 6 bases, with 14 bases between them. The germline gives CDR1 SGHRS, CDR2 YFSETQ. There are 13 residues in the CDR3. The CDR3 DNA reads TGCGCCAGCAGCAATGTTGAACTTCCCGAGCAGTACTTC. Encoded protein: CASSNVELPEQYF.

This clonotype was seen only a few times. The CDR3, as DNA: TGTGCCAGCAGCCAAGTTCGGAGGACTAGCGGGACCTACGAGCAGTACTTC. It translates to CASSQVRRTSGTYEQYF. The chain is built from TRBV3-1 and TRBJ2-7, with 12 bases matching TRBD2. This CDR3 comprises 17 residues. The germline V gene has CDR1 LGHDT and CDR2 YNNKEL (reference sequence). V gave up 1 base and J gave up 2 bases; unmatched junction bases: 6.

This clonotype was recorded once. The V call is TRBV20-1, the J call TRBJ1-1, with TRBD1 as a possible D gene (6 bases). Trimming took 1 base from V and 3 from J, leaving 15 bases between them. CDR3 length equals 15 residues. Per the germline V gene, CDR1 is DFQATT and CDR2 is SNEGSKA (reference sequence). The CDR3 loop is CSARGPWGGHTEAFF. DNA for the CDR3: TGCAGTGCTAGAGGCCCGTGGGGGGGGCACACTGAAGCTTTCTTT.

This clonotype was picked up many times. This chain uses TRBV21-1 with TRBJ2-7; the listed D gene, TRBD1, was not tested against the DNA. TRBV21-1 constitutes a pseudogene. The CDR3 runs 14 residues. CDR3 in amino acids: CASSPRTEFYEQYF. The CDR3 region has the DNA TGTGCCAGCAGCCCCCGGACAGAGTTCTACGAGCAGTACTTC.

The chain uses TRBV12-3 or TRBV12-4 and TRBJ1-2, with 7 bases identical to TRBD1. This CDR3 region has 14 residues. J was trimmed by 8 bases and V by 7 bases; bases with no gene match: 13. The CDR3 is CASTLQTGFGGYTF. As DNA, the CDR3 is TGTGCCAGCACCCTCCAGACAGGGTTCGGGGGCTACACCTTC.

This clonotype was detected only once. The rearrangement uses TRBV10-3 and TRBJ2-4, with TRBD2 as a possible D gene (6 bases). The germline gives CDR1 ENHRY, CDR2 SYGVKD. This CDR3 contains 14 residues. V lost 3 bases and J 15 bases, leaving 21 bases between the germline ends. The CDR3 region has the DNA TGTGCCATCAGTGATGGAGGGGCAGCCTACGAGCGGTACTTC. Protein sequence: CAISDGGAAYERYF.

CDR3 protein: CASSKTGFPFLIYGYTF. The DNA of the CDR3 is TGTGCCAGCAGTAAGACAGGGTTCCCCTTCCTAATCTATGGCTACACCTTC. The chain combines TRBV28 with TRBJ1-2; TRBD1 matches 7 bases. Looked up from germline, CDR1 is MDHEN and CDR2 is SYDVKM. The ends lost 5 bases at V and 4 bases at J; junction bases unmatched: 16. This CDR3 has 17 amino acids.

This clonotype occurred a few times. This chain uses TRBV27 with TRBJ1-2; D is unclear. CDR3 length: 16 amino acids. Germline CDR1 and CDR2: MNHEY and SMNVEV (reference sequence). V was trimmed by 6 bases and J by 4 bases, leaving 21 bases between them. CDR3: CASRTSSSQAGYGYTF. DNA for the CDR3: TGTGCCAGCAGGACTAGTTCGTCCCAGGCGGGCTATGGCTACACCTTC.